These T cell receptor beta chains were read from a single sample in a study of T cell responses to AZD1222 COVID-19 vaccine. Assay: immunoSEQ multiplex PCR; the TCRdb copy retains only in-frame clones and omits some. The repertoire includes over 150,000 clones, 86% of them detected once, and about 5.5% sits in the top ten. The source was peripheral blood, collected on day 0 of MenACWY control vaccination. All receptors come from an adult in good health. CDR3s include the opening cysteine and the closing phenylalanine or tryptophan. Each record gives: clone size, V gene, J gene, D gene, CDR3 protein, CDR3 DNA. A D gene is named only where the DNA matches it firmly. Clone size, where shown, is once, few, many, or a class for clones that have expanded.

clone size: NA; V gene: TRBV2; J gene: TRBJ1-5; D gene: NA; CDR3 protein: CASRGIQGRNQPQHF; CDR3 DNA: TGTGCCAGCAGAGGGATCCAGGGACGGAATCAGCCCCAGCATTTT
clone size: NA; V gene: TRBV30; J gene: TRBJ2-2; D gene: NA; CDR3 protein: CAWGRGTGELFF; CDR3 DNA: TGTGCCTGGGGACGAGGGACCGGGGAGCTGTTTTTT
clone size: NA; V gene: TRBV7-8; J gene: TRBJ1-1; D gene: NA; CDR3 protein: CASTPDRLNTEAFF; CDR3 DNA: TGTGCCAGCACCCCGGACAGACTGAACACTGAAGCTTTCTTT
clone size: NA; V gene: TRBV15; J gene: TRBJ2-7; D gene: TRBD2; CDR3 protein: CATSKIGRVPYEQYF; CDR3 DNA: TGTGCCACCAGCAAAATCGGGAGGGTCCCCTACGAGCAGTACTTC
clone size: NA; V gene: TRBV28; J gene: TRBJ1-6; D gene: TRBD1; CDR3 protein: CASRFRGVLYNSPLHF; CDR3 DNA: TGTGCCAGCAGATTCAGGGGGGTCCTATATAATTCACCCCTCCACTTT
clone size: NA; V gene: TRBV4-3; J gene: TRBJ2-7; D gene: TRBD1; CDR3 protein: CASSQDASGDRGEQYF; CDR3 DNA: TGCGCCAGCAGCCAAGATGCAAGCGGCGACAGGGGGGAGCAGTACTTC
clone size: NA; V gene: TRBV5-1; J gene: TRBJ2-1; D gene: TRBD2; CDR3 protein: CASSLAGGSNEQFF; CDR3 DNA: TGCGCCAGCAGCTTAGCGGGAGGAAGCAATGAGCAGTTCTTC
clone size: NA; V gene: TRBV2; J gene: TRBJ1-5; D gene: TRBD1; CDR3 protein: CASVPHRQGVQPQHF; CDR3 DNA: TGTGCCAGCGTGCCCCACCGGCAGGGGGTTCAGCCCCAGCATTTT
clone size: NA; V gene: TRBV5-1; J gene: TRBJ2-5; D gene: TRBD1; CDR3 protein: CASSPQTGSPETQYF; CDR3 DNA: TGCGCCAGCAGCCCCCAGACAGGGTCGCCAGAGACCCAGTACTTC
clone size: NA; V gene: TRBV11-3; J gene: TRBJ2-7; D gene: TRBD1; CDR3 protein: CASSPQTGQYTYEQYF; CDR3 DNA: TGTGCCAGCAGCCCACAAACGGGACAGTACACCTACGAGCAGTACTTC
clone size: NA; V gene: TRBV5-1; J gene: TRBJ2-5; D gene: NA; CDR3 protein: CASSLVGAQETQYF; CDR3 DNA: TGCGCCAGCAGCTTGGTGGGGGCTCAAGAGACCCAGTACTTC
clone size: once; V gene: TRBV7-9; J gene: TRBJ2-1; D gene: TRBD1; CDR3 protein: CASTLLTGDNEQFF; CDR3 DNA: TGTGCCAGCACCCTCTTAACAGGGGACAATGAGCAGTTCTTC
clone size: NA; V gene: TRBV18; J gene: TRBJ2-6; D gene: TRBD1; CDR3 protein: CASSAQGAGANVLTF; CDR3 DNA: TGTGCCAGCTCAGCACAGGGGGCTGGGGCCAACGTCCTGACTTTC
clone size: NA; V gene: TRBV19; J gene: TRBJ2-7; D gene: TRBD2; CDR3 protein: CASTTSRTSGSSYEQYF; CDR3 DNA: TGTGCCAGTACCACCTCTCGGACTAGCGGGAGTTCCTACGAGCAGTACTTC
clone size: NA; V gene: TRBV29-1; J gene: TRBJ2-6; D gene: NA; CDR3 protein: CSVQPPGPSSGANVLTF; CDR3 DNA: TGCAGCGTTCAACCCCCAGGCCCAAGCTCTGGGGCCAACGTCCTGACTTTC
clone size: NA; V gene: TRBV29-1; J gene: TRBJ1-1; D gene: NA; CDR3 protein: CSVERGGGTEAFF; CDR3 DNA: TGCAGCGTTGAGAGAGGGGGGGGCACTGAAGCTTTCTTT
clone size: NA; V gene: TRBV5-6; J gene: TRBJ2-3; D gene: TRBD2; CDR3 protein: CASSGGLAGSTDTQYF; CDR3 DNA: TGTGCCAGCAGCGGCGGACTAGCCGGGTCCACAGATACGCAGTATTTT
clone size: NA; V gene: TRBV4-3; J gene: TRBJ2-3; D gene: TRBD2; CDR3 protein: CASSQGGLAGAPDTQYF; CDR3 DNA: TGCGCCAGCAGCCAAGGGGGGCTAGCGGGAGCCCCAGATACGCAGTATTTT
clone size: NA; V gene: TRBV11-2; J gene: TRBJ1-4; D gene: NA; CDR3 protein: CASSLGTPNEKLFF; CDR3 DNA: TGTGCCAGCAGCTTAGGGACACCTAATGAAAAACTGTTTTTT
clone size: NA; V gene: TRBV5-6; J gene: TRBJ2-3; D gene: NA; CDR3 protein: CASSFYSDTQYF; CDR3 DNA: TGTGCCAGCAGCTTTTACTCAGATACGCAGTATTTT
clone size: NA; V gene: TRBV5-6; J gene: TRBJ2-1; D gene: TRBD2; CDR3 protein: CASSPSGRGRNEQFF; CDR3 DNA: TGTGCCAGCAGCCCTAGCGGGAGAGGGAGGAATGAGCAGTTCTTC
clone size: medium-sized; V gene: TRBV7-9; J gene: TRBJ2-3; D gene: NA; CDR3 protein: CASSHQGKGTDTQYF; CDR3 DNA: TGTGCCAGCAGTCACCAGGGGAAAGGCACAGATACGCAGTATTTT
clone size: NA; V gene: TRBV10-2; J gene: TRBJ1-2; D gene: TRBD1; CDR3 protein: CASSGQGYGYTF; CDR3 DNA: TGCGCCAGCAGCGGACAGGGCTATGGCTACACCTTC
clone size: NA; V gene: TRBV6-5; J gene: TRBJ1-1; D gene: TRBD1; CDR3 protein: CASSYHPGGSEAFF; CDR3 DNA: TGTGCCAGCAGTTACCACCCAGGGGGGTCTGAAGCTTTCTTT
clone size: NA; V gene: TRBV5-1; J gene: TRBJ1-1; D gene: NA; CDR3 protein: CASSSKTLNTEAFF; CDR3 DNA: TGCGCCAGCAGCTCTAAGACTTTGAACACTGAAGCTTTCTTT
clone size: NA; V gene: TRBV5-6; J gene: TRBJ2-3; D gene: TRBD2; CDR3 protein: CASSLRLAGGRDTQYF; CDR3 DNA: TGTGCCAGCAGCTTGAGGCTAGCGGGAGGGAGGGATACGCAGTATTTT